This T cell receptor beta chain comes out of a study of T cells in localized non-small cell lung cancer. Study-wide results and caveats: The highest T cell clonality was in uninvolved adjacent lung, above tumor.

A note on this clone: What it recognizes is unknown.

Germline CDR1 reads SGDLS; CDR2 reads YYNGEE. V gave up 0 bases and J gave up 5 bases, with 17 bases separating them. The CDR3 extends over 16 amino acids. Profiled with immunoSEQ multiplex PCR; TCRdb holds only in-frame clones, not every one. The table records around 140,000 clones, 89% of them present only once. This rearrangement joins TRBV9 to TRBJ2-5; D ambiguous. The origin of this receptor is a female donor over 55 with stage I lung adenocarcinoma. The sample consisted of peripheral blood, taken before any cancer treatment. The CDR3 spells CASSVASDPRWETQYF. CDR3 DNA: TGTGCCAGCAGCGTAGCAAGCGACCCGAGGTGGGAGACCCAGTACTTC.